These 10 T cell receptor beta chains were sequenced from one sample in a study of human thymus T cells. Data came from immunoSEQ multiplex PCR; TCRdb stores just in-frame clones and leaves some out. There are under 70,000 clones in the sample; 85% to 95% occur only once, and about 6.5% lies in the top ten. The sequenced sample consisted of blood. Source of these receptors: a boy younger than two with a congenital heart defect but otherwise immunologically healthy.

The gene calls are TRBV10-2 and TRBJ1-5, with D maybe TRBD1 (6 bases). Germline CDR1 and CDR2: WSHSY and SAAADI. The length of the CDR3 is 14 residues. V was pared by 11 bases and J by 7 bases, with 21 bases between. The CDR3 DNA reads as TGCGCCCGAAGGGCCACCCGGGGGCCACAGCCCCAGCATTTT. It yields the protein CARRATRGPQPQHF.

The chain uses TRBV6-6 and TRBJ1-1; no definite D call. V dropped 6 bases and J dropped 0 bases, with 17 bases sitting between them. This CDR3 has 16 residues. Per the germline V gene, CDR1 is MNHNY and CDR2 is SVGAGI (reference sequence). The CDR3 nucleotides read TGTGCCAGCAGGCTGAATTGGACTCCCATGAACACTGAAGCTTTCTTT. It is translated as CASRLNWTPMNTEAFF.

The V call is TRBV18, the J call TRBJ2-5; either TRBD1 or TRBD2 may fit D (6 bases each). V lost 2 bases and J 5 bases, leaving 12 bases between the germline ends. Germline assignment: CDR1 KGHSH and CDR2 LQKENI. This CDR3 contains 14 residues. The CDR3 DNA reads as TGTGCCAGCTCACCAGGGGGGCAATGGGAGACCCAGTACTTC. This translates into CASSPGGQWETQYF.

V is TRBV27 and J is TRBJ2-1; D remains unclear. V was clipped by 5 bases and J by 0 bases, with 11 bases between them. The CDR3 has 15 amino acids. In germline, CDR1 is MNHEY, CDR2 SMNVEV (reference sequence). For the CDR3, the DNA is TGTGCCAGCAGTCCACGAGGAAGCTCCTACAATGAGCAGTTCTTC. Its translation: CASSPRGSSYNEQFF.

The chain employs TRBV5-1 and TRBJ2-1; D gene uncertain. Trimming removed 0 bases at V and 1 base at J, with 5 bases between. This CDR3 is 14 amino acids long. Germline V CDR1 and CDR2: SGHRS, YFSETQ. The chain's CDR3 is CASSLGYSYNEQFF. The CDR3 nucleotides read TGCGCCAGCAGCTTGGGCTATTCCTACAATGAGCAGTTCTTC.

The rearrangement joins TRBV4-1 to TRBJ2-3; D gene ambiguous. Trimming took 1 base from V and 4 from J, leaving 9 bases between them. The CDR3 covers 14 residues. Germline lookup yields CDR1 MGHRA and CDR2 YSYEKL. The CDR3 protein is CASSQVVGPDTQYF. The CDR3 DNA is TGCGCCAGCAGCCAAGTGGTAGGGCCAGATACGCAGTATTTT.

In its sample, this clone was seen once. J is TRBJ2-7 and V is TRBV9, with 7 bases identical to TRBD1. The CDR3 extends over 14 amino acids. CDR1 SGDLS and CDR2 YYNGEE come from the germline V gene. V trimming: 3 bases; J trimming: 0 bases; junction bases outside the gene matches: 3. CDR3: CASSDRDSSYEQYF. DNA for the CDR3: TGTGCCAGCAGCGACCGGGACAGCTCCTACGAGCAGTACTTC.

The chain carries TRBV7-2 and TRBJ2-1, with 9 positions matching TRBD2. The CDR3 runs to 15 residues. V trimming: 1 base; J trimming: 7 bases; junction bases outside the gene matches: 5. Germline CDR1 and CDR2: SGHTA and FQGNSA. The CDR3 spells CASSLGGGAWNEQFF. The CDR3 DNA reads TGTGCCAGCAGCTTAGGCGGGGGGGCCTGGAATGAGCAGTTCTTC. The whole variable domain, remainder taken from reference TRBV7-2 and TRBJ2-1, is GAGVSQSPSNKVTEKGKDVELRCDPISGHTALYWYRQSLGQGLEFLIYFQGNSAPDKSGLPSDRFSAERTGGSVSTLTIQRTQQEDSAVYLCASSLGGGAWNEQFFGPGTRLTVL.

This chain links TRBV7-2 with TRBJ2-5; the D gene is possibly TRBD1 (5 bases). Germline V gene data show CDR1 as SGHTA and CDR2 as FQGNSA. This CDR3 has 14 residues. V was shortened by 4 bases and J by 5 bases, with 14 bases between the two germline ends. CDR3 loop: CASSSTGGQETQYF. The CDR3 nucleotides read TGTGCCAGCAGCTCCACAGGTGGCCAGGAGACCCAGTACTTC.

J is TRBJ2-7 and V is TRBV6-6; weak D call: TRBD2 (6 bases). V was clipped by 4 bases and J by 4 bases, with 17 bases between them. Germline CDR1 is MNHNY and CDR2 is SVGAGI (reference sequence). This CDR3 comprises 15 residues. The CDR3 DNA reads as TGTGCCAGCAGTTCCCCGTGGGGGAGGTGGTACGAGCAGTACTTC. As protein: CASSSPWGRWYEQYF.